Listed here are 13 T cell receptor beta chains from one sample, sequenced in a study of early T cells in non-severe SARS-CoV-2 infection. MiXCR, run by TCRdb on the 5' RACE reads, gives a single entry per CDR3 protein. The data contain some 46,000 distinct CDR3 sequences, approximately 8.5% of them seen just once; the ten biggest clones take up approximately 15%. Sequencing input: whole blood. The source of these receptors is an adult who was a healthcare worker with PCR-confirmed SARS-CoV-2 infection or an uninfected control (not recorded which).

This clonotype has just a few counts. The V and J genes are TRBV3-1 and TRBJ2-5, with D uncertain. V was cut by 1 base and J by 4 bases, with 10 bases left in between. This CDR3 region has 14 residues. The germline gives CDR1 LGHDT, CDR2 YNNKEL (reference sequence). The CDR3 region is CASSQVDSGETQYF. The CDR3, as DNA: TGTGCCAGCAGCCAAGTAGATTCGGGAGAGACCCAGTACTTC.

V is TRBV28 and J is TRBJ2-7; 14 nucleotides agree with TRBD2. V was pared by 6 bases and J by 6 bases, with 22 bases of the junction left unmatched. The CDR3 totals 20 residues. Germline lookup yields CDR1 MDHEN and CDR2 SYDVKM. CDR3 region: CASSSYSPGLAGGLPGEQYF. The DNA of the CDR3 is TGTGCCAGCAGCAGTTATTCCCCCGGACTAGCGGGAGGCCTCCCCGGCGAGCAGTACTTC. Full variable domain (outside the CDR3, taken from reference TRBV28 and TRBJ2-7): DVKVTQSSRYLVKRTGEKVFLECVQDMDHENMFWYRQDPGLGLRLIYFSYDVKMKEKGDIPEGYSVSREKKERFSLILESASTNQTSMYLCASSSYSPGLAGGLPGEQYFGPGTRLTVT.

This clonotype has a count of ten or more. The V gene is TRBV20-1, the J gene TRBJ2-2; 11 positions match TRBD2. With V trimmed by 0 bases and J by 5 bases, 5 bases remained unmatched. There are 16 residues in the CDR3. Germline values: CDR1 DFQATT, CDR2 SNEGSKA (reference sequence). The CDR3 loop is CSARDILAGATGELFF. The CDR3 nucleotides read TGCAGTGCTAGAGATATACTAGCGGGAGCTACCGGGGAGCTGTTTTTT.

This rearrangement joins TRBV15 to TRBJ2-3; TRBD2 matches 12 bases. The CDR3 has 16 amino acids. The ends lost 7 bases at V and 6 bases at J; junction bases unmatched: 11. CDR1 is LNHNV, CDR2 YYDKDF, per germline (reference sequence). CDR3: CATTQRLAGGPDTQYF. CDR3 nucleotides: TGTGCCACCACCCAACGGCTAGCGGGAGGGCCGGATACGCAGTATTTT.

This clonotype came up a few times. The genes are TRBV20-1 and TRBJ2-3; D is undetermined. This CDR3 has 15 amino acids. Germline V lookup: CDR1 DFQATT, CDR2 SNEGSKA (reference sequence). Trimming took 0 bases from V and 0 from J, leaving 10 bases between them. The CDR3 DNA reads as TGCAGTGCTAGAGATGTGAGACAAAGCACAGATACGCAGTATTTT. Protein: CSARDVRQSTDTQYF.

At least ten counts were recorded for this clonotype. The chain couples TRBV2 to TRBJ2-3, with a weak D call TRBD1 (6 bases). Germline CDR1 SNHLY, CDR2 FYNNEI. This CDR3 has 14 residues. V was trimmed by 8 bases and J by 2 bases, leaving 14 bases between them. The CDR3 region has the DNA TGTGCCAGCCGGACAGAATACCTCACAGATACGCAGTATTTT. Its translation is CASRTEYLTDTQYF.

The chain combines TRBV4-1 with TRBJ2-1; D is unclear. Germline-derived CDR1 and CDR2 are MGHRA and YSYEKL. Trimming stripped 0 bases from V and 0 bases from J, with 12 bases between. The CDR3 runs 17 residues. The CDR3 bases are TGCGCCAGCAGCCAAGATAGAGGCGGAAGCTCCTACAATGAGCAGTTCTTC. Protein product: CASSQDRGGSSYNEQFF.

The V and J genes are TRBV28 and TRBJ1-5, with 7 bases lining up with TRBD1. Trimming removed 5 bases from V and 7 bases from J; junction bases left unmatched: 8. Germline CDR1 and CDR2: MDHEN and SYDVKM. This CDR3 region has 14 residues. The DNA of the CDR3 is TGTGCCAGCAGTCGCGACAGGGACAACCAGCCCCAGCATTTT. Amino acids: CASSRDRDNQPQHF.

This clonotype appeared a few times. The rearrangement links TRBV6-2 or TRBV6-3 to TRBJ1-1; 7 bases map to TRBD1. The CDR3 has 16 residues. Germline V CDR1 and CDR2: MNHEY, SVGEGT. The V and J ends lost 4 bases and 0 bases, in that order; junction bases with no gene match: 8. Here the CDR3 reads CASSLTAGQLNTEAFF. CDR3 coding DNA: TGTGCCAGCAGTTTAACCGCGGGACAGCTGAACACTGAAGCTTTCTTT.

J is TRBJ2-3 and V is TRBV28, with 7 bases identical to TRBD1. V was clipped by 4 bases and J by 2 bases; unmatched bases: 9. The CDR3 runs to 16 residues. Germline-derived CDR1 and CDR2 are MDHEN and SYDVKM. CDR3 nucleotide sequence: TGTGCCAGCAGTTCCCCGACAGGGTCGACCACAGATACGCAGTATTTT. Protein product: CASSSPTGSTTDTQYF.

There are a few counts of this clonotype. V usage is TRBV27 and J usage is TRBJ2-2; 9 bases match TRBD2. After removal of 5 bases from V and 4 bases from J, the junction contained 11 bases not matched to a gene. Germline V gives CDR1 MNHEY, CDR2 SMNVEV (reference sequence). This CDR3 contains 17 residues. CDR3: CASSGGGLAGSTGELFF. In DNA form, the CDR3 reads TGTGCCAGCAGTGGAGGTGGCCTAGCGGGGAGCACCGGGGAGCTGTTTTTT.

This clonotype occurred a few times. The V gene is TRBV7-2, the J gene TRBJ2-1; 7 bases fit TRBD1. Trimming cost V 5 bases and J 0 bases; bases outside gene matches: 16. The germline V gene encodes CDR1 SGHTA and CDR2 FQGNSA. This CDR3 is 19 amino acids long. The DNA of the CDR3 is TGTGCCAGCAGCAACGATCCTGGACAGGTGACCTTCTCCTACAATGAGCAGTTCTTC. Translated, it gives CASSNDPGQVTFSYNEQFF.

This clonotype showed up many times. The rearrangement uses TRBV7-2 and TRBJ2-5, with 9 bases matching TRBD2. Germline V gene data show CDR1 as SGHTA and CDR2 as FQGNSA. This CDR3 is 20 amino acids long. V was clipped by 0 bases and J by 0 bases; unmatched bases: 14. This chain's CDR3 is CASSLARGGSGRLYQETQYF. The CDR3 nucleotides read TGTGCCAGCAGCTTAGCTAGGGGAGGCAGCGGGAGGCTCTACCAAGAGACCCAGTACTTC.